This T cell receptor (beta chain) was sequenced during a study of T cells after yellow fever vaccination. About the research overall: SMART-Seq v4 Ultra Low Input prepared libraries from low-cell fractions.

This clonotype has ten or more counts. The antigen is unknown. The CDR3 extends over 16 amino acids. The V gene lost 5 bases and the J gene lost 5 bases, with 20 bases spanning the gap. Germline CDR1 reads SGHTA; CDR2 reads FQGNSA. For TCR, cDNA came from 5'RACE template switching, which added a universal primer site and UMIs. One entry per CDR3 protein, called by TCRdb with MiXCR from the 5' RACE reads. The table has more than 350,000 distinct CDR3 sequences, 9.5% to 13% seen once. Findings and caveats of the study: At 95% to 96% for CD4 and over 80% for CD8, most primary-vaccination clones showed up again after the booster. Just a small share of clonotypes turned up in the CD4 compartment as well as the CD8 compartment.

J is TRBJ2-3 and V is TRBV7-2; D is perhaps TRBD2 (6 bases). The TCR sequence derives from a man aged 18 to 30 who received the YFV17D yellow fever vaccine. This sample comprised PBMCs, obtained on the day of the first yellow fever vaccination. CDR3 region: CASSQGLGWGGDTQYF. For the CDR3, the DNA is TGTGCCAGCAGCCAAGGGTTGGGCTGGGGAGGAGATACGCAGTATTTT.